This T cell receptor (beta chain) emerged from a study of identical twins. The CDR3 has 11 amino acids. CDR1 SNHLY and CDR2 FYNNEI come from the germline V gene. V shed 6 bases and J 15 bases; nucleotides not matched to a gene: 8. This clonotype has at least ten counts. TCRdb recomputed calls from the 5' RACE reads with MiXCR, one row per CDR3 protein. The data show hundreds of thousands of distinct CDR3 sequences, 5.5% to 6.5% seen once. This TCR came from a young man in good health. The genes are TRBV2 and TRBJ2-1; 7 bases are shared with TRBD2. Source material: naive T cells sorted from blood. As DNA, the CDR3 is TGTGCCAGCAGCGCCGGGACTACATTGTTCTTC. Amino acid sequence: CASSAGTTLFF.